Each of the 25 T cell receptor beta chains below was sequenced from the same sample in a study of graft-versus-host responses after intestinal transplantation. This table comes from immunoSEQ multiplex PCR, and its TCRdb copy is limited to in-frame clones, with some not included. Of under 65,000 clones listed, around 93% are singletons. For these receptors, no antigen is known. This specimen consisted of unstimulated CD4+ T cells sorted from spleen or lymph node cells, obtained before transplant. These receptor sequences come from a human donor who was the organ donor for an intestinal transplant.

The chain links TRBV12-5 to TRBJ2-2; D uncertain. V lost 0 bases, J lost 8 bases, and 13 bases lay in between. CDR3 size: 15 residues. Germline CDR1 is LGHNT and CDR2 is FRNRAP. Written as DNA, the CDR3 is TGTGCTAGTGGTTTGGTACTTAGTGGACGAGGGGAGCTGTTTTTT. The encoded protein is CASGLVLSGRGELFF.

This clone was counted a single time. The chain is built from TRBV5-1 and TRBJ1-5, with D uncertain. The V gene's germline CDR1 is SGHRS and CDR2 YFSETQ. There are 13 residues in the CDR3. V lost 4 bases to trimming and J lost 5 bases, with 10 bases between them. Here the CDR3 DNA reads TGCGCCAGCAGCCCCTTACCGGATCAGCCCCAGCATTTT. Protein sequence: CASSPLPDQPQHF.

The chain has TRBV7-2 and TRBJ2-7; D remains ambiguous. The CDR3 runs 16 residues. Trimming cost V 3 bases and J 3 bases, with 18 bases left between them. From germline, CDR1 is SGHTA and CDR2 FQGNSA. In DNA form, the CDR3 reads TGTGCCAGCAGCTTTACGCCGAGACGAGAGAGCTACGAGCAGTACTTC. This encodes CASSFTPRRESYEQYF.

The rearrangement links TRBV2 to TRBJ1-5; TRBD1 agrees at 7 bases. Unmatched junction bases numbered 6, after V lost 7 bases and J lost 0 bases. CDR3 length equals 15 residues. Germline assignment: CDR1 SNHLY and CDR2 FYNNEI. For the CDR3, the DNA is TGTGCCAGCAAGCTGGACAGGTATAGCAATCAGCCCCAGCATTTT. It codes for CASKLDRYSNQPQHF.

J is TRBJ2-2 and V is TRBV2; D is possibly TRBD1 (6 bases). The length of the CDR3 is 13 residues. CDR1 and CDR2 (germline): SNHLY, FYNNEI. The V and J ends lost 6 bases and 7 bases respectively, with 12 bases between them. For the CDR3, the DNA is TGTGCCAGCAGCAGACAGGTGATCGGGGAGCTGTTTTTT. Translating gives CASSRQVIGELFF. The full variable domain, rest sourced from reference TRBV2 and TRBJ2-2, is EPEVTQTPSHQVTQMGQEVILRCVPISNHLYFYWYRQILGQKVEFLVSFYNNEISEKSEIFDDQFSVERPDGSNFTLKIRSTKLEDSAMYFCASSRQVIGELFFGEGSRLTVL.

The rearrangement uses TRBV19 and TRBJ2-2; D tentatively fits TRBD1 or TRBD2 (6 bases each). The V end was cut by 7 bases, the J end by 4 bases, with 16 bases between. The germline gives CDR1 LNHDA, CDR2 SQIVND (reference sequence). CDR3 length equals 15 residues. As DNA, the CDR3 is TGTGCCAGTATGGGCAGGGGAGCGGGCACCGGGGAGCTGTTTTTT. Protein: CASMGRGAGTGELFF.

V gene TRBV10-3 combines with J gene TRBJ2-5; a possible D gene is TRBD2 (6 bases). The CDR3 extends over 12 amino acids. Trimming cost V 6 bases and J 1 base, with 6 bases left between them. Germline values: CDR1 ENHRY, CDR2 SYGVKD. CDR3: CAIRGLQETQYF. The CDR3 DNA is TGTGCCATCAGGGGACTCCAAGAGACCCAGTACTTC.

V usage is TRBV11-2 and J usage is TRBJ2-3; TRBD2 agrees at 7 bases. V was pared by 5 bases and J by 5 bases, with 10 bases of the junction left unmatched. Germline V gene data show CDR1 as SGHAT and CDR2 as FQNNGV. The CDR3 consists of 15 residues. CDR3 DNA: TGTGCCAGCAGCATAAAGACTAGCTTTAAAGATACGCAGTATTTT. Its translation is CASSIKTSFKDTQYF.

This chain links TRBV11-2 with TRBJ2-7; D gene unclear. Germline V gene lookup returns CDR1 SGHAT and CDR2 FQNNGV. Trimming shortened V by 5 bases and J by 6 bases, and 26 bases separated the two germline ends. This CDR3 is built from 17 residues. Here the CDR3 DNA reads TGTGCCAGCAGCGTCATCCCCCCGTACCAAGGGCGGTGCGAGCAGTACTTC. Its protein is CASSVIPPYQGRCEQYF.

This chain joins TRBV11-2 and TRBJ2-3; unclear D gene. Germline-derived CDR1 and CDR2 are SGHAT and FQNNGV. V was pared by 5 bases and J by 6 bases, with 9 bases between. This CDR3 has 12 amino acids. This chain's CDR3 is CASSPDRDTQYF. CDR3 bases: TGTGCCAGCAGCCCAGATAGGGATACGCAGTATTTT. Drawing the rest from reference TRBV11-2 and TRBJ2-3, the complete variable domain is EAGVAQSPRYKIIEKRQSVAFWCNPISGHATLYWYQQILGQGPKLLIQFQNNGVVDDSQLPKDRFSAERLKGVDSTLKIQPAKLEDSAVYLCASSPDRDTQYFGPGTRLTVL.

The J gene is TRBJ1-1, the V gene TRBV7-2, with a tentative D call TRBD1 (5 bases). The CDR3 contains 12 residues. V lost 3 bases, J lost 9 bases, and 11 bases lay in between. Germline CDR1 is SGHTA and CDR2 is FQGNSA. The CDR3 DNA reads TGTGCCAGCAGCTTTGTTAAGGGGAAAGCTTTCTTT. Amino acid sequence: CASSFVKGKAFF.

The V and J genes are TRBV7-9 and TRBJ1-1; D gene unclear. The CDR3 has 13 residues. Germline assignment: CDR1 SEHNR and CDR2 FQNEAQ (reference sequence). The germline V and J ends were trimmed by 2 bases and 3 bases, with 7 bases remaining between them. The CDR3 region is CASSLQSDTEAFF. CDR3 sequence (DNA): TGTGCCAGCAGCTTACAGTCAGACACTGAAGCTTTCTTT.

The chain carries TRBV6-1 and TRBJ1-1; D gene unclear. Looked up from germline, CDR1 is MNHNS and CDR2 is SASEGT. V was cut by 2 bases and J by 4 bases, with 8 bases left in between. This CDR3 spans 13 amino acids. In nucleotides, the CDR3 is TGTGCCAGCAGTGAATTGGCAGCCACTGAAGCTTTCTTT. Its protein product is CASSELAATEAFF.

V and J are TRBV19 and TRBJ2-1, with 9 bases fitting TRBD2. J was trimmed by 7 bases and V by 0 bases; bases with no gene match: 10. The V gene's germline CDR1 is LNHDA and CDR2 SQIVND (reference sequence). The CDR3 spans 17 residues. CDR3 DNA: TGTGCCAGTAGTATAGATCTAGCCCTAGCGGGAAGGAATGAGCAGTTCTTC. Amino acid sequence: CASSIDLALAGRNEQFF.

J is TRBJ1-1 and V is TRBV6-4; 7 bases are shared with TRBD1. Germline CDR1 MRHNA, CDR2 SNTAGT. The CDR3 is 15 residues long. V was pared by 6 bases and J by 7 bases, with 14 bases of the junction left unmatched. CDR3 DNA: TGTGCCAGCAGCCTTCACAGGGGCCCGGAATATGAAGCTTTCTTT. It encodes CASSLHRGPEYEAFF.

This chain joins TRBV2 and TRBJ2-3; 8 bases map to TRBD1. CDR1 and CDR2 (germline): SNHLY, FYNNEI. The V and J ends lost 8 bases and 0 bases, in that order; junction bases with no gene match: 4. The CDR3 spans 14 residues. Written as DNA, the CDR3 is TGTGCCAGCCGGACAGGGCTTAGCACAGATACGCAGTATTTT. This encodes CASRTGLSTDTQYF.

The chain has TRBV11-2 and TRBJ2-3; possibly TRBD1 for D (5 bases). CDR1 is SGHAT and CDR2 is FQNNGV in the germline V gene. V was clipped by 5 bases and J by 4 bases, with 13 bases between them. The CDR3 contains 14 residues. CDR3 amino acids: CASSEKPGPDTQYF. The CDR3 bases are TGTGCCAGCAGCGAGAAGCCAGGGCCAGATACGCAGTATTTT.

This sequence joins TRBV7-2 and TRBJ1-3, with 9 nucleotides matching TRBD1. In germline, CDR1 is SGHTA, CDR2 FQGNSA. The CDR3 is made up of 17 amino acids. V shed 3 bases and J 5 bases; nucleotides not matched to a gene: 11. CDR3 in amino acids: CASSLGPGTGPRNTIYF. CDR3 in DNA: TGTGCCAGCAGCTTGGGGCCCGGGACAGGGCCACGAAACACCATATATTTT. Drawing the rest from reference TRBV7-2 and TRBJ1-3, the complete variable domain is GAGVSQSPSNKVTEKGKDVELRCDPISGHTALYWYRQSLGQGLEFLIYFQGNSAPDKSGLPSDRFSAERTGGSVSTLTIQRTQQEDSAVYLCASSLGPGTGPRNTIYFGEGSWLTVV.

This chain joins TRBV2 and TRBJ1-2; D unclear. From germline, CDR1 is SNHLY and CDR2 FYNNEI. This CDR3 is built from 14 residues. Trimming pared 4 bases from V and 4 bases from J, leaving 13 bases between. The CDR3 nucleotides read TGTGCCAGCAGTGCTCCCCTCCTGACCTATGGCTACACCTTC. It translates to CASSAPLLTYGYTF.

Concerning this clone: At one end, the junction sequence differs from germline, possibly due to a read error. The chain carries TRBV4-2 and TRBJ2-4; unclear D gene. There are 13 residues in the CDR3. Germline lookup yields CDR1 LGHNA and CDR2 YNFKEQ. CDR3 nucleotide sequence: TGTGCCGGCAGCCAAGAGGACCAAAACATTCAGTACTTC. Translation: CAGSQEDQNIQYF.

The chain joins TRBV4-3 to TRBJ1-1, with D perhaps matching TRBD1 (5 bases). Germline V gene lookup returns CDR1 LGHNA and CDR2 YSLEER. The CDR3 length is 16 residues. V gave up 4 bases and J gave up 4 bases, with 19 bases separating them. CDR3 nucleotides: TGCGCCAGCAGCCCAGCCCGTGGAGGGGTGAGCACTGAAGCTTTCTTT. Protein sequence: CASSPARGGVSTEAFF.

This rearrangement joins TRBV28 to TRBJ2-1, with 10 positions matching TRBD1. Germline CDR1 is MDHEN and CDR2 is SYDVKM. Unmatched junction bases numbered 7, after V lost 7 bases and J lost 4 bases. The CDR3 has 15 residues. The chain's CDR3 is CASNPPGQGYNEQFF. The CDR3 DNA is TGTGCCAGCAATCCCCCGGGACAGGGGTACAATGAGCAGTTCTTC.

The rearrangement links TRBV19 to TRBJ2-5; TRBD1 matches at 7 bases. CDR3 size: 14 residues. V gave up 2 bases and J gave up 4 bases; unmatched junction bases: 4. From germline, CDR1 is LNHDA and CDR2 SQIVND (reference sequence). The CDR3 is CASSITGVVETQYF. The CDR3 DNA follows: TGTGCCAGTAGTATAACAGGGGTGGTAGAGACCCAGTACTTC. Filled out from reference TRBV19 and TRBJ2-5, the complete variable domain reads DGGITQSPKYLFRKEGQNVTLSCEQNLNHDAMYWYRQDPGQGLRLIYYSQIVNDFQKGDIAEGYSVSREKKESFPLTVTSAQKNPTAFYLCASSITGVVETQYFGPGTRLLVL.

CDR3 bases: TGTGCCAGCAGCTTAGGGGAGGGCGAGCAGTACTTC. Amino acids: CASSLGEGEQYF. This chain uses TRBV7-2 with TRBJ2-7; TRBD2 aligns across 7 bases. In germline, CDR1 is SGHTA, CDR2 FQGNSA. With 1 base clipped from V and 6 bases from J, the junction kept 0 bases outside the gene matches. The CDR3 loop spans 12 amino acids.

CDR3 in DNA: TGCGCCAGCAGCTCCGGACTAGCGGGGTCCACAGATACGCAGTATTTT. Translating it yields CASSSGLAGSTDTQYF. This chain links TRBV5-1 with TRBJ2-3; 12 bases fit TRBD2. Germline V CDR1 and CDR2: SGHRS, YFSETQ. This CDR3 is built from 16 residues. V gave up 3 bases and J gave up 2 bases; unmatched junction bases: 4.